Listed here is a single TCR beta chain. Its matching antigen is unknown. This entry comes from a study of cytomegalovirus exposure and HLA in healthy donors. Overall study: An analysis done earlier identified about 120 million unique TCR beta sequences from 150 million to 200 million T cells.

Study results and limitations: Follow-up analysis seemed to connect common viral pathogens with several of the most significant clusters identified.

Primers for the PCR totalled 60 Vbeta and 13 Jbeta. Here immunoSEQ multiplex PCR was the method, and the copy in TCRdb shows in-frame clones only, minus some. The sample holds about 130,000 clones, approximately 84% seen once. Each donor's status was that of a healthy bone marrow donor. Germline V CDR1 and CDR2: SNHLY, FYNNEI. The CDR3 covers 12 residues. V was shortened by 7 bases and J by 7 bases, with 11 bases between the two germline ends. The chain combines TRBV2 with TRBJ2-1, with a tentative D call TRBD2 (7 bases). The sequenced sample consisted of PBMCs. The sequence was collected from a boy aged 2 to 10 in good health and CMV-seronegative. CDR3 protein: CASKGGGNEQFF. CDR3 nucleotides: TGTGCCAGCAAGGGAGGGGGGAATGAGCAGTTCTTC. The full variable domain, rest sourced from reference TRBV2 and TRBJ2-1, is EPEVTQTPSHQVTQMGQEVILRCVPISNHLYFYWYRQILGQKVEFLVSFYNNEISEKSEIFDDQFSVERPDGSNFTLKIRSTKLEDSAMYFCASKGGGNEQFFGPGTRLTVL.